The sequence of this T cell receptor beta chain was determined in a study of OX40 agonist ivuxolimab in advanced cancers. Study at large: Partial responses were recorded for three patients, including one with hepatocellular carcinoma and two with cutaneous melanoma.

Study conclusions and caveats: At doses 0.1 to 3.0 mg/kg, CD4+ and CD8+ clones expanded.

Concerning this clone itself: Its antigen is as yet unknown.

This table comes from immunoSEQ multiplex PCR, and its TCRdb copy is limited to in-frame clones, with some not included. The table has tens of thousands of clones, roughly 94% seen once. Germline V lookup: CDR1 MDHEN, CDR2 SYDVKM. This CDR3 has 11 amino acids. V gave up 2 bases and J gave up 5 bases, with 3 bases separating them. This chain links TRBV28 with TRBJ2-5, with no clear D. This material consisted of CD4+ or CD8+ T cells sorted from blood, taken in a trial of the OX40 agonist ivuxolimab. The TCR originated in an adult with an advanced solid tumor such as melanoma, head and neck, liver or kidney cancer. CDR3 amino acids: CASSLRETQYF. CDR3 sequence (DNA): TGTGCCAGCAGTTTACGTGAGACCCAGTACTTC. The full variable domain, rest sourced from reference TRBV28 and TRBJ2-5, is DVKVTQSSRYLVKRTGEKVFLECVQDMDHENMFWYRQDPGLGLRLIYFSYDVKMKEKGDIPEGYSVSREKKERFSLILESASTNQTSMYLCASSLRETQYFGPGTRLLVL.